This T cell receptor beta chain is drawn from a study of vaccination and CD4 T cells after COVID-19. Turning to the study itself: The authors used overlapping spike peptides from SARS-CoV-2, HCoV-NL63, HCoV-OC43 and HCoV-229E to stimulate cells.

The Oncomine TCR Beta short-read assay was what sequenced the DNA obtained from cultured CD4+ T cells. TCRdb used MiXCR to reprocess the PCR reads, holding one entry per CDR3 protein. Altogether roughly 2,700 distinct CDR3 sequences are present, roughly 31% being singletons, with the ten largest covering around three fifths. As to treatment: approximately 9-day PBMC culture with coronavirus spike peptide pools or control peptides (ViraFEST assay). Upon completion of 10 days of culture, CD4+ T cells were isolated via negative selection. V gave up 6 bases and J gave up 5 bases; unmatched junction bases: 7. CDR1 and CDR2 from the germline V gene are DFQATT and SNEGSKA (reference sequence). This CDR3 is 13 amino acids long. In this sample, this clonotype turned up a few times. Its matching antigen is unknown.

This receptor was identified in a human donor who had recovered from COVID-19. Sequencing used CD4+ T cells from blood, cultured in vitro, obtained after SARS-CoV-2 vaccination. This chain uses TRBV20-1 with TRBJ1-5; 7 bases fit TRBD1. CDR3 region: CSAYDREYQPQHF. The CDR3 DNA reads TGCAGTGCCTACGACAGGGAGTATCAGCCCCAGCATTTT.